One and the same sample provided the 15 T cell receptor beta chains below, sequenced in a study of blood T cell repertoires in COVID-19. Some clones are missing from TCRdb's copy, which holds only in-frame ones; the method was immunoSEQ multiplex PCR. There are about 240,000 clones in the sample; roughly 80% occur only once, and 6.5% to 9.5% lies in the top ten. Specimen: peripheral blood. The receptor set was obtained from an elderly woman with COVID-19, enrolled during active disease.

This rearrangement joins TRBV19 to TRBJ2-1; 9 bases agree with TRBD2. Germline trimming cut 6 bases from V and 4 bases from J; bases unmatched to any gene: 4. The CDR3 is 14 residues long. Germline V CDR1 and CDR2: LNHDA, SQIVND (reference sequence). The CDR3 DNA sequence: TGTGCCAGTAGGGCGGGGGGGCATTACAATGAGCAGTTCTTC. Residues: CASRAGGHYNEQFF.

This chain uses TRBV18 with TRBJ2-7; TRBD1 matches at 10 bases. V shed 3 bases and J 2 bases; nucleotides not matched to a gene: 4. The CDR3 consists of 15 residues. The germline gives CDR1 KGHSH, CDR2 LQKENI. CDR3 residues: CASSPSGQGAYEQYF. CDR3 sequence (DNA): TGTGCCAGCTCACCGTCCGGACAGGGGGCCTACGAGCAGTACTTC.

The genes are TRBV5-1 and TRBJ2-5; TRBD1 agrees at 9 bases. The CDR3 is 14 residues long. J was trimmed by 5 bases and V by 3 bases; bases with no gene match: 5. In germline, CDR1 is SGHRS, CDR2 YFSETQ. The CDR3, as DNA: TGCGCCAGCAGCTGGGGACAGGGTGGGGAGACCCAGTACTTC. It translates to CASSWGQGGETQYF.

This chain joins TRBV9 and TRBJ2-2, with 7 bases lining up with TRBD2. V lost 4 bases and J lost 1; bases outside the gene matches: 4. Germline loops: CDR1 SGDLS, CDR2 YYNGEE. The CDR3 covers 15 residues. The CDR3 spells CASSPASGNTGELFF. The CDR3 coding sequence is TGTGCCAGCAGCCCAGCTAGCGGGAACACCGGGGAGCTGTTTTTT. Variable domain in full (rest from reference TRBV9 and TRBJ2-2): DSGVTQTPKHLITATGQRVTLRCSPRSGDLSVYWYQQSLDQGLQFLIQYYNGEERAKGNILERFSAQQFPDLHSELNLSSLELGDSALYFCASSPASGNTGELFFGEGSRLTVL.

This chain uses TRBV2 with TRBJ2-2; 7 bases line up with TRBD2. CDR3 size: 13 residues. Germline V gene sequence: CDR1 SNHLY, CDR2 FYNNEI. V shed 9 bases, J shed 3 bases, and the junction held 4 bases outside the gene matches. CDR3 loop: CASRGGYTGELFF. The CDR3 region has the DNA TGTGCCAGTCGGGGAGGGTACACCGGGGAGCTGTTTTTT.

J is TRBJ2-1 and V is TRBV2; 7 nucleotides align to TRBD1. CDR1 is SNHLY, CDR2 FYNNEI, per germline. The CDR3 is 12 amino acids. Trimming cost V 7 bases and J 8 bases; bases outside gene matches: 5. The CDR3 region has the DNA TGTGCCAGCAACCCGACAGGGTATGAGCAGTTCTTC. It is translated as CASNPTGYEQFF.

The chain recombines TRBV4-2 with TRBJ1-5; 8 bases fit TRBD1. This CDR3 region has 11 residues. Germline V gene data show CDR1 as LGHNA and CDR2 as YNFKEQ. With 5 bases clipped from V and 15 bases from J, the junction kept 6 bases outside the gene matches. DNA for the CDR3: TGTGCCAGCAGCGGACAGGGTAGAATGCATTTT. Translated: CASSGQGRMHF.

This clone turned up a few times. V gene TRBV6-5 combines with J gene TRBJ1-1; weak D call: TRBD1 (6 bases). Germline V gene lookup returns CDR1 MNHEY and CDR2 SVGAGI. V lost 6 bases and J 2 bases, leaving 10 bases between the germline ends. This CDR3 spans 13 amino acids. This CDR3 reads CASRQGINTEAFF. DNA for the CDR3: TGTGCCAGCAGACAGGGAATTAACACTGAAGCTTTCTTT.

The chain is built from TRBV30 and TRBJ2-7, with D maybe TRBD2 (5 bases). Germline V gene sequence: CDR1 GTSNPN, CDR2 SVGIG (reference sequence). This CDR3 comprises 14 residues. With 4 bases removed from V and 1 base from J, the gap between germline ends came to 14 bases. The DNA of the CDR3 is TGTGCCTGGAACCTACGTCGGGGATCCTACGAGCAGTACTTC. This encodes CAWNLRRGSYEQYF.

The V call is TRBV2, the J call TRBJ2-2; D possibly corresponds to TRBD2 (8 bases). There are 17 residues in the CDR3. In germline, CDR1 is SNHLY, CDR2 FYNNEI. V dropped 6 bases and J dropped 3 bases, with 20 bases sitting between them. DNA of the CDR3: TGTGCCAGCAGCCGGGGACAGATAGCGGGATACACCGGGGAGCTGTTTTTT. Protein sequence: CASSRGQIAGYTGELFF. Complete variable domain (other parts from reference TRBV2 and TRBJ2-2): EPEVTQTPSHQVTQMGQEVILRCVPISNHLYFYWYRQILGQKVEFLVSFYNNEISEKSEIFDDQFSVERPDGSNFTLKIRSTKLEDSAMYFCASSRGQIAGYTGELFFGEGSRLTVL.

CDR3 DNA: TGCAGTGCTAGTCAGTCCACCCAGGGTAGTAGTAAGCCCCAGCATTTT. It encodes CSASQSTQGSSKPQHF. The chain joins TRBV20-1 to TRBJ1-5; D perhaps matches TRBD1 (5 bases). Germline CDR1 and CDR2: DFQATT and SNEGSKA (reference sequence). The CDR3 runs to 16 residues. V was shortened by 3 bases and J by 8 bases, with 23 bases between the two germline ends.

The chain recombines TRBV5-1 with TRBJ1-1; tentatively, D is TRBD1 (6 bases). The CDR3 has 14 amino acids. V lost 4 bases to trimming and J lost 4 bases, with 14 bases between them. Germline V CDR1 and CDR2: SGHRS, YFSETQ. In nucleotides, the CDR3 is TGCGCCAGCAGCCCGAGGGGGGGAATCACTGAAGCTTTCTTT. Protein sequence: CASSPRGGITEAFF.

The chain carries TRBV7-9 and TRBJ1-2; TRBD1 agrees at 10 bases. From germline, CDR1 is SEHNR and CDR2 FQNEAQ (reference sequence). The CDR3 covers 13 residues. V gave up 4 bases and J gave up 12 bases; unmatched junction bases: 8. The CDR3 bases are TGTGCCAGCAGCTATAGACAGGGGGCTAGCCACACCTTC. This gives the protein CASSYRQGASHTF. The full variable domain, its missing parts supplied by reference TRBV7-9 and TRBJ1-2, is DTGVSQNPRHKITKRGQNVTFRCDPISEHNRLYWYRQTLGQGPEFLTYFQNEAQLEKSRLLSDRFSAERPKGSFSTLEIQRTEQGDSAMYLCASSYRQGASHTFGSGTRLTVV.

The chain joins TRBV9 to TRBJ1-2; a possible D gene is TRBD1 (6 bases). The CDR3 contains 15 residues. V lost 4 bases and J 5 bases, leaving 18 bases between the germline ends. Germline CDR1 and CDR2: SGDLS and YYNGEE. The CDR3 nucleotides are TGTGCCAGCAGCCCAAATGGACAGTCGTCATATGGCTACACCTTC. Encoded protein: CASSPNGQSSYGYTF.

The chain employs TRBV30 and TRBJ1-4; no clear D gene. CDR3 length: 14 residues. V shed 7 bases and J shed 8 bases, with 20 bases lying between them. CDR1 and CDR2 (germline): GTSNPN, SVGIG (reference sequence). CDR3 amino acids: CASGVGSKSEKLFF. Here the CDR3 DNA reads TGTGCCTCGGGTGTCGGGTCGAAGTCCGAAAAACTGTTTTTT.